A selection of T cell receptor beta chains follows, all from one sample in a study of blood T cells in healthy people across ages. TCRdb itself ran the 5' RACE reads through MiXCR, one entry per CDR3 protein. The table has about 1,500,000 distinct CDR3 sequences, 28% seen once. Sequencing input: blood. These receptors came from a woman in her twenties or thirties in good health. Each CDR3 is given with its conserved first and last residue. D genes are given only for firm matches. Clone size is not always given. Where it is, it says once, few, many or a class for expanded clones.

clone size: NA
V gene: TRBV5-5
J gene: TRBJ2-3
D gene: NA
CDR3 protein: CASSGPGFADTQYF
CDR3 DNA: TGTGCCAGCAGCGGACCAGGGTTCGCAGATACGCAGTATTTT

clone size: many
V gene: TRBV6-2/TRBV6-3
J gene: TRBJ2-7
D gene: NA
CDR3 protein: CASSNTPRAEQYF
CDR3 DNA: TGTGCCAGCAGCAACACCCCTCGGGCGGAGCAGTACTTC

clone size: NA
V gene: TRBV7-9
J gene: TRBJ2-7
D gene: NA
CDR3 protein: CASSLITEGPYEQYF
CDR3 DNA: TGTGCCAGCAGCTTAATAACGGAAGGACCCTACGAGCAGTACTTC

clone size: NA
V gene: TRBV29-1
J gene: TRBJ1-1
D gene: NA
CDR3 protein: CSAGPDGLPDTEAFF
CDR3 DNA: TGCAGCGCTGGGCCGGATGGCCTGCCGGACACTGAAGCTTTCTTT

clone size: NA
V gene: TRBV28
J gene: TRBJ2-3
D gene: NA
CDR3 protein: CASNDRGAPDTQYF
CDR3 DNA: TGTGCCAGCAACGACCGGGGGGCACCAGATACGCAGTATTTT

clone size: NA
V gene: TRBV9
J gene: TRBJ2-3
D gene: NA
CDR3 protein: CASRSGSHTDTQYF
CDR3 DNA: TGTGCCAGCCGGAGCGGGTCTCACACAGATACGCAGTATTTT

clone size: NA
V gene: TRBV12-3/TRBV12-4
J gene: TRBJ2-1
D gene: NA
CDR3 protein: CASSFGLWNEQFF
CDR3 DNA: TGTGCCAGCAGTTTTGGCTTGTGGAATGAGCAGTTCTTC

clone size: few
V gene: TRBV5-1
J gene: TRBJ1-1
D gene: TRBD1
CDR3 protein: CASSLGPQGAGTEAFF
CDR3 DNA: TGCGCCAGCAGCTTGGGACCACAGGGGGCTGGCACTGAAGCTTTCTTT

clone size: NA
V gene: TRBV20-1
J gene: TRBJ2-3
D gene: NA
CDR3 protein: CSARDGFADTQYF
CDR3 DNA: TGCAGTGCTAGAGATGGGTTCGCAGATACGCAGTATTTT

clone size: few
V gene: TRBV7-8
J gene: TRBJ2-1
D gene: NA
CDR3 protein: CASSPSEYYNEQFF
CDR3 DNA: TGTGCCAGCAGCCCTTCGGAGTACTACAATGAGCAGTTCTTC

clone size: NA
V gene: TRBV28
J gene: TRBJ2-3
D gene: NA
CDR3 protein: CASSLMPSTDTQYF
CDR3 DNA: TGTGCCAGCAGTTTAATGCCCAGCACAGATACGCAGTATTTT

clone size: few
V gene: TRBV20-1
J gene: TRBJ2-3
D gene: NA
CDR3 protein: CSARESGTDTQYF
CDR3 DNA: TGCAGCGCTCGTGAGTCTGGCACAGATACGCAGTATTTT

clone size: NA
V gene: TRBV2
J gene: TRBJ1-4
D gene: NA
CDR3 protein: CASSGPGGYTNEKLFF
CDR3 DNA: TGTGCCAGCAGCGGGCCGGGCGGATACACTAATGAAAAACTGTTTTTT

clone size: NA
V gene: TRBV11-2
J gene: TRBJ1-1
D gene: TRBD1
CDR3 protein: CASSLGTGEVGTEAFF
CDR3 DNA: TGTGCCAGCAGCCTCGGGACAGGGGAGGTGGGCACTGAAGCTTTCTTT

clone size: many
V gene: TRBV18
J gene: TRBJ1-1
D gene: NA
CDR3 protein: CASSQDGMNTEAFF
CDR3 DNA: TGTGCCAGCTCGCAGGACGGGATGAACACTGAAGCTTTCTTT

clone size: NA
V gene: TRBV29-1
J gene: TRBJ1-6
D gene: TRBD1
CDR3 protein: CSVGDRRNSPLHF
CDR3 DNA: TGCAGCGTTGGGGACAGACGTAATTCACCCCTCCACTTT

clone size: NA
V gene: TRBV20-1
J gene: TRBJ1-1
D gene: NA
CDR3 protein: CSARVIEPLRAFF
CDR3 DNA: TGCAGTGCTAGAGTAATAGAGCCGCTGAGGGCTTTCTTT

clone size: few
V gene: TRBV2
J gene: TRBJ1-5
D gene: NA
CDR3 protein: CASSEYGRSNQPQHF
CDR3 DNA: TGTGCCAGCAGTGAATATGGGAGGAGCAATCAGCCCCAGCATTTT

clone size: many
V gene: TRBV7-8
J gene: TRBJ2-6
D gene: NA
CDR3 protein: CASSPIRSGGANVLTF
CDR3 DNA: TGTGCCAGCAGCCCGATCCGGAGCGGTGGGGCCAACGTCCTGACTTTC

clone size: NA
V gene: TRBV12-3/TRBV12-4
J gene: TRBJ2-1
D gene: TRBD2
CDR3 protein: CASRFSAGGSETQFF
CDR3 DNA: TGTGCCAGCAGATTTTCAGCGGGGGGGTCAGAGACCCAGTTCTTC

clone size: few
V gene: TRBV29-1
J gene: TRBJ2-1
D gene: NA
CDR3 protein: CSVVHSLADEQFF
CDR3 DNA: TGCAGCGTTGTCCACTCGCTGGCGGATGAGCAGTTCTTC

clone size: few
V gene: TRBV2
J gene: TRBJ2-7
D gene: TRBD1
CDR3 protein: CASSVDREDEQYF
CDR3 DNA: TGTGCCAGCAGTGTTGACAGGGAAGACGAGCAGTACTTC

clone size: NA
V gene: TRBV18
J gene: TRBJ1-1
D gene: NA
CDR3 protein: CASKRREMNTEAFF
CDR3 DNA: TGTGCCTCCAAACGCCGGGAGATGAACACTGAAGCTTTCTTT

clone size: NA
V gene: TRBV6-5
J gene: TRBJ2-7
D gene: TRBD1
CDR3 protein: CASILTGPGQGNEQYF
CDR3 DNA: TGTGCCAGCATCCTAACCGGCCCGGGACAGGGGAACGAGCAGTACTTC

clone size: NA
V gene: TRBV5-6
J gene: TRBJ2-1
D gene: TRBD2
CDR3 protein: CASSSRWGGAYNEQFF
CDR3 DNA: TGTGCCAGCAGCTCCAGGTGGGGGGGAGCCTACAATGAGCAGTTCTTC

clone size: once
V gene: TRBV6-2/TRBV6-3
J gene: TRBJ2-5
D gene: TRBD2
CDR3 protein: CASSYSRASGTRETQYF
CDR3 DNA: TGTGCCAGCAGTTACTCGAGGGCTAGCGGGACGCGAGAGACCCAGTACTTC

clone size: few
V gene: TRBV7-2
J gene: TRBJ2-5
D gene: NA
CDR3 protein: CASSPTSTRGKTQYF
CDR3 DNA: TGTGCCAGCAGCCCCACCTCGACCCGGGGAAAGACCCAGTACTTC

clone size: few
V gene: TRBV4-1
J gene: TRBJ1-4
D gene: NA
CDR3 protein: CASSQVLNQATNEKLFF
CDR3 DNA: TGCGCCAGCAGCCAAGTCCTTAATCAAGCAACTAATGAAAAACTGTTTTTT

clone size: many
V gene: TRBV18
J gene: TRBJ2-5
D gene: NA
CDR3 protein: CASSPPYKQETQYF
CDR3 DNA: TGTGCCAGCTCACCACCCTATAAGCAAGAGACCCAGTACTTC

clone size: NA
V gene: TRBV20-1
J gene: TRBJ1-2
D gene: NA
CDR3 protein: CSARDRRQYYGYTF
CDR3 DNA: TGCAGTGCTAGAGATCGGAGGCAGTACTATGGCTACACCTTC

clone size: NA
V gene: TRBV27
J gene: TRBJ2-3
D gene: TRBD1
CDR3 protein: CASTQTGFRTDTQYF
CDR3 DNA: TGTGCCAGCACTCAGACAGGGTTTAGGACAGATACGCAGTATTTT

clone size: NA
V gene: TRBV25-1
J gene: TRBJ1-1
D gene: NA
CDR3 protein: CASKARNTGTEAFF
CDR3 DNA: TGTGCCAGCAAGGCGCGAAATACCGGGACTGAAGCTTTCTTT

clone size: few
V gene: TRBV13
J gene: TRBJ2-7
D gene: TRBD1
CDR3 protein: CASSSRDRGYYEQYF
CDR3 DNA: TGTGCCAGCAGCTCCCGGGACAGGGGGTACTACGAGCAGTACTTC

clone size: NA
V gene: TRBV4-1
J gene: TRBJ2-5
D gene: NA
CDR3 protein: CASSQPRGTQYF
CDR3 DNA: TGCGCCAGCAGCCAGCCCCGGGGGACCCAGTACTTC

clone size: NA
V gene: TRBV4-3
J gene: TRBJ2-1
D gene: TRBD1
CDR3 protein: CASSQTQGVREQFF
CDR3 DNA: TGCGCCAGCAGCCAAACGCAGGGGGTCCGTGAGCAGTTCTTC

clone size: few
V gene: TRBV30
J gene: TRBJ1-6
D gene: TRBD1
CDR3 protein: CAWTHRGRLKNSPLHF
CDR3 DNA: TGTGCCTGGACCCACAGGGGGCGATTGAAGAATTCACCCCTCCACTTT

clone size: NA
V gene: TRBV7-9
J gene: TRBJ1-1
D gene: TRBD1
CDR3 protein: CASSYPATGMGTEAFF
CDR3 DNA: TGTGCCAGCAGCTATCCCGCGACAGGGATGGGCACTGAAGCTTTCTTT

clone size: many
V gene: TRBV29-1
J gene: TRBJ2-7
D gene: NA
CDR3 protein: CSVDAQGTYEQYF
CDR3 DNA: TGCAGCGTTGACGCACAGGGAACCTACGAGCAGTACTTC

clone size: many
V gene: TRBV15
J gene: TRBJ2-7
D gene: NA
CDR3 protein: CATSRDQRYEQYF
CDR3 DNA: TGTGCCACCAGCAGAGATCAGCGGTACGAGCAGTACTTC

clone size: NA
V gene: TRBV27
J gene: TRBJ1-1
D gene: NA
CDR3 protein: CASSLPDVGKHFF
CDR3 DNA: TGTGCCAGCAGTCTACCGGACGTCGGTAAGCATTTCTTT

clone size: few
V gene: TRBV12-3/TRBV12-4
J gene: TRBJ2-7
D gene: NA
CDR3 protein: CASREAGRNEQYF
CDR3 DNA: TGTGCCAGCAGGGAGGCAGGGAGGAACGAGCAGTACTTC